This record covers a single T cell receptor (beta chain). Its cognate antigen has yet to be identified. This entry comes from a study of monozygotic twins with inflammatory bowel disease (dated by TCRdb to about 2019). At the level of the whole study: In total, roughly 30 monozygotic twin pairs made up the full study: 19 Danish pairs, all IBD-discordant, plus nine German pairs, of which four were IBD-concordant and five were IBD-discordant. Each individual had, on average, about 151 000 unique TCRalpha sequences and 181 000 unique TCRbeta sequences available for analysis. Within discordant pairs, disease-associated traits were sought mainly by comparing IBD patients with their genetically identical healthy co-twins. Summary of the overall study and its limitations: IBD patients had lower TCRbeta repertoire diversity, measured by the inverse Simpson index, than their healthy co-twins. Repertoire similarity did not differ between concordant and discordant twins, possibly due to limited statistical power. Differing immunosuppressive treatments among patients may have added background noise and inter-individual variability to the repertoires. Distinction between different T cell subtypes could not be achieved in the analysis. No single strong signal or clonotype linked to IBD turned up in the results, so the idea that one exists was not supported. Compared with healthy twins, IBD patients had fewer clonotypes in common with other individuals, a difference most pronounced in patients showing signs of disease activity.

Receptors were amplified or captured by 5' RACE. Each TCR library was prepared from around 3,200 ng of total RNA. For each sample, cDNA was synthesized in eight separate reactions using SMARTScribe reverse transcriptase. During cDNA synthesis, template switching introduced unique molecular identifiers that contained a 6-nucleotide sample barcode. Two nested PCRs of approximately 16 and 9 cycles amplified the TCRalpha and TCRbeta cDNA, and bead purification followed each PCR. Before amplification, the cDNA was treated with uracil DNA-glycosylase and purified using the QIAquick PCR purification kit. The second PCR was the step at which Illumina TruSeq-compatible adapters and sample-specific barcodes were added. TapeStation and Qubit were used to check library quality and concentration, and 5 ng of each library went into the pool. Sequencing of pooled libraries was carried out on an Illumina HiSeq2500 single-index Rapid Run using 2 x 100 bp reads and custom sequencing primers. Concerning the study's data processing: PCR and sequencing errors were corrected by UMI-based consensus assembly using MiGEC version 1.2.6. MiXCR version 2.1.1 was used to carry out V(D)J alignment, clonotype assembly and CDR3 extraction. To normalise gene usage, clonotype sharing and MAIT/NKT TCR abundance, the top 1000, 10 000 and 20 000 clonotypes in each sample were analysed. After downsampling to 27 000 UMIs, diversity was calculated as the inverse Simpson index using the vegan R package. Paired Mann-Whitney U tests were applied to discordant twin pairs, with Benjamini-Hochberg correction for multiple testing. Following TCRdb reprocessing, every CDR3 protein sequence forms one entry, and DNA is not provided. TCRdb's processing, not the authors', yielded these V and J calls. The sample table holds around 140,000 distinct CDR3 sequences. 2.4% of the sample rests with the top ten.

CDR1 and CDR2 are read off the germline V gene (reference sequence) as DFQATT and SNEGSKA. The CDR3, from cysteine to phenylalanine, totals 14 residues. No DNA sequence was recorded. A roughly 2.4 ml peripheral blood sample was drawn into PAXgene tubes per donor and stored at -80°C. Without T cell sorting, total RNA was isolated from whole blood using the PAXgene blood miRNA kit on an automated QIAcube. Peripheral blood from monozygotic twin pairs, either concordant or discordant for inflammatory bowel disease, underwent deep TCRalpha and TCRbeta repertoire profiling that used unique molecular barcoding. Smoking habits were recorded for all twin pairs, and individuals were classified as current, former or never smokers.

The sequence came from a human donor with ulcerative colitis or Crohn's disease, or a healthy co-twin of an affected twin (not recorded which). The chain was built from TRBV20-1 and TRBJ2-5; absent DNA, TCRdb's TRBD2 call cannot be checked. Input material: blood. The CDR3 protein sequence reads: CSATGLAGVETQYF.